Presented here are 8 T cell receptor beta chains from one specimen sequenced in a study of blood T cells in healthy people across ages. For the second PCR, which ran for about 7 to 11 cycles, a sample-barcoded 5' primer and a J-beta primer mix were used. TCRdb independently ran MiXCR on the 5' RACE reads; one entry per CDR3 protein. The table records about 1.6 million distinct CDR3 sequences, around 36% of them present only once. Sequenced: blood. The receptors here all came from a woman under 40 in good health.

DNA for the CDR3: TGTGCCAGCAGTTATCACGCCCCGGAAAACACCGGGGAGCTGTTTTTT. Translation gives CASSYHAPENTGELFF. The chain combines TRBV6-6 with TRBJ2-2; D uncertain. Germline assignment: CDR1 MNHNY and CDR2 SVGAGI (reference sequence). The CDR3 loop spans 16 amino acids. Trimming took 3 bases from V and 2 from J, leaving 13 bases between them.

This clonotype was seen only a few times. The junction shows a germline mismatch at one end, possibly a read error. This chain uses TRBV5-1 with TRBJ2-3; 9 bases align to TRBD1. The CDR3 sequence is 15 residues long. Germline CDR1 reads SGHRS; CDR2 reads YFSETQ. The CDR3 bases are TGCGCCAGCAGTTTGGTGGACAGGGGTCCGGATACGCAGTATTTT. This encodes CASSLVDRGPDTQYF.

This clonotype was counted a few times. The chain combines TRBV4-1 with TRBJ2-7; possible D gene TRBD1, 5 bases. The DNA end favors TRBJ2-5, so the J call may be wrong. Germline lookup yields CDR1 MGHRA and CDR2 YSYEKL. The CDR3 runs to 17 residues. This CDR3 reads CASSQVSAGYGGETQYF. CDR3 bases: TGCGCCAGCAGCCAAGTTTCTGCAGGGTATGGTGGAGAGACCCAGTACTTC.

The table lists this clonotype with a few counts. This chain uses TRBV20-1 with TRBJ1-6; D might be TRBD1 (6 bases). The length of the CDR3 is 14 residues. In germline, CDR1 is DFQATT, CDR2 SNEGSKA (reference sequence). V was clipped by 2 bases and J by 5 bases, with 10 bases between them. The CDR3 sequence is CSARRGANNSPLHF. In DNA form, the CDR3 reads TGCAGTGCTAGAAGGGGGGCCAATAATTCACCCCTCCACTTT.

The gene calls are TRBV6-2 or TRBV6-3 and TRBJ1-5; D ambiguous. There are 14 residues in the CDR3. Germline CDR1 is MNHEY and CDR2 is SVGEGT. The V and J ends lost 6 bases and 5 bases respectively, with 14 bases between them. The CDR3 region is CASSPVFGDQPQHF. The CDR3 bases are TGTGCCAGCAGCCCAGTATTCGGCGATCAGCCCCAGCATTTT.

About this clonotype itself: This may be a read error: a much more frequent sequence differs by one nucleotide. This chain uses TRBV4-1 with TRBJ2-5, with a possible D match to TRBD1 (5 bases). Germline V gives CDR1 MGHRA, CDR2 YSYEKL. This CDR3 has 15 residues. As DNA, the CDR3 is TGCACCAGCAGCCACCGACAGTCGGGCATAGAGACCCAGTACTTC. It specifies CTSSHRQSGIETQYF.

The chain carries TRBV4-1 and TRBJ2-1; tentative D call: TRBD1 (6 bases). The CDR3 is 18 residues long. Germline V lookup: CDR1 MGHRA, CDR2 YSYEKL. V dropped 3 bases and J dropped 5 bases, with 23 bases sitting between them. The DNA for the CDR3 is TGCGCCAGCAGCCAGAAACGAGGAGTAACAGGGACCCACAATGAGCAGTTCTTC. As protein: CASSQKRGVTGTHNEQFF.

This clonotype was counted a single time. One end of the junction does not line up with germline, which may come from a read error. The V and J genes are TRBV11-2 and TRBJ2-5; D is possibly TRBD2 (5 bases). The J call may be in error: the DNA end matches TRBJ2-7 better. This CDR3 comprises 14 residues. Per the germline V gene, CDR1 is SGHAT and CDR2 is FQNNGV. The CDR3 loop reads CASSRTEGSNEQYF. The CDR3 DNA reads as TGTGCCAGCAGCCGTACAGAGGGCTCCAACGAGCAGTACTTC.